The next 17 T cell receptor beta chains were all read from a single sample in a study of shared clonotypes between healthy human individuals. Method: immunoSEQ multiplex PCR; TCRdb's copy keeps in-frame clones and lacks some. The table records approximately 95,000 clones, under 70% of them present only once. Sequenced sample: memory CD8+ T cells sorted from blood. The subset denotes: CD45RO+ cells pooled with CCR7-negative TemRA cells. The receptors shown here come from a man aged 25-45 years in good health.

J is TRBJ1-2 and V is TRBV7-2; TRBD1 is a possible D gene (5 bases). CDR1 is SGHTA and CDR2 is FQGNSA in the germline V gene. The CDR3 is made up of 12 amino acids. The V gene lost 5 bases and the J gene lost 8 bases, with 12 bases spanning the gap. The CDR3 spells CASSPRTTGYTF. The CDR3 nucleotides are TGTGCCAGCAGCCCCAGGACAACCGGCTACACCTTC.

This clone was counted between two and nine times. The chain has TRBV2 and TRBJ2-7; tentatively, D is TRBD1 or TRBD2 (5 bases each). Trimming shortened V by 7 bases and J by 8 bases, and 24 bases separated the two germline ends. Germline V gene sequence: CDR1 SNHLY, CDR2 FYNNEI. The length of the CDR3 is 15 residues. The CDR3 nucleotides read TGTGCCAGCACCGATCCCGGGACGTTGCCCGGGCAGCAGTACTTC. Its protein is CASTDPGTLPGQQYF.

CDR3 nucleotides: TGTGCCAGCAGCCAAGGGGGGTGGGACAATGAGCAGTTCTTC. Amino acids: CASSQGGWDNEQFF. The rearrangement joins TRBV4-2 to TRBJ2-1; the D call may be TRBD1 or TRBD2 (5 bases each). From germline, CDR1 is LGHNA and CDR2 YNFKEQ. Trimming removed 1 base at V and 5 bases at J, with 9 bases between. The CDR3 has 14 residues.

This chain's CDR3 is CASCADRDFAYEQYF. The CDR3 bases are TGTGCCAGCTGCGCCGACCGGGACTTCGCCTACGAGCAGTACTTC. The chain uses TRBV28 and TRBJ2-7; D perhaps matches TRBD2 (6 bases). CDR3 length: 15 amino acids. Germline values: CDR1 MDHEN, CDR2 SYDVKM. Trimming pared 8 bases from V and 2 bases from J, leaving 19 bases between.

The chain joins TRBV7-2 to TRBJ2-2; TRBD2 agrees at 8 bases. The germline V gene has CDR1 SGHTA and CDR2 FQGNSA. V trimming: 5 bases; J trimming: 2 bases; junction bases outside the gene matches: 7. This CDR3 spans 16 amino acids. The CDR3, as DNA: TGTGCCAGCAGCCTATGGGCGGGGGGAAACACCGGGGAGCTGTTTTTT. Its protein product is CASSLWAGGNTGELFF.

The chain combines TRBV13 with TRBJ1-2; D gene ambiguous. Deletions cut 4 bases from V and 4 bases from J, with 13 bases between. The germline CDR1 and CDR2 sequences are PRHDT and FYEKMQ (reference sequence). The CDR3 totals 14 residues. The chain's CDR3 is CASSSMGLVYGYTF. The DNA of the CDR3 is TGTGCCAGCAGCTCCATGGGGTTGGTCTATGGCTACACCTTC.

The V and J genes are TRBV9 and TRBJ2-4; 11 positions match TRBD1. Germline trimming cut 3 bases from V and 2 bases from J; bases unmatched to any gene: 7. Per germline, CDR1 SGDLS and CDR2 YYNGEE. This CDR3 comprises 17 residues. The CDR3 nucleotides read TGTGCCAGCAGCGCAAAGGGACAGGGGGGAACCAAAAACATTCAGTACTTC. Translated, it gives CASSAKGQGGTKNIQYF.

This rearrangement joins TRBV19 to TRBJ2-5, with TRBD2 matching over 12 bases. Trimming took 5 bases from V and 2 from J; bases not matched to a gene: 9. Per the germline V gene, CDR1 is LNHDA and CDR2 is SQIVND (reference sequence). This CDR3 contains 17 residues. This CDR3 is CASSPWGLAGYQETQYF. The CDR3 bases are TGTGCCAGTAGTCCGTGGGGACTAGCGGGTTATCAAGAGACCCAGTACTTC. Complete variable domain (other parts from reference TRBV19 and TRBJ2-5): DGGITQSPKYLFRKEGQNVTLSCEQNLNHDAMYWYRQDPGQGLRLIYYSQIVNDFQKGDIAEGYSVSREKKESFPLTVTSAQKNPTAFYLCASSPWGLAGYQETQYFGPGTRLLVL.

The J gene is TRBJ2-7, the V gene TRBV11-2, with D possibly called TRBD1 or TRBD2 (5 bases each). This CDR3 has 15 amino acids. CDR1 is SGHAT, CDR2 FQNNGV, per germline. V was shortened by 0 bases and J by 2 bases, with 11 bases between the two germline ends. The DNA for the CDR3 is TGTGCCAGCAGCTTAGATTATCGGGGACCCTACGAGCAGTACTTC. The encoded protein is CASSLDYRGPYEQYF.

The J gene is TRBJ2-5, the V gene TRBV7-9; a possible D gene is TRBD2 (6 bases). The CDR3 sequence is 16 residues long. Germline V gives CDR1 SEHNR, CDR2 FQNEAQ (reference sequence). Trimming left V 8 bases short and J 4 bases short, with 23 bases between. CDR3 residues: CASEEEGRGPPETQYF. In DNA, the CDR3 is TGTGCCAGCGAAGAGGAGGGAAGGGGCCCCCCAGAGACCCAGTACTTC. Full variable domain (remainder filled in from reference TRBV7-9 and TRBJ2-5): DTGVSQNPRHKITKRGQNVTFRCDPISEHNRLYWYRQTLGQGPEFLTYFQNEAQLEKSRLLSDRFSAERPKGSFSTLEIQRTEQGDSAMYLCASEEEGRGPPETQYFGPGTRLLVL.

CDR3 protein: CASSLEGRTWKETQYF. The CDR3 DNA reads TGTGCCAGCAGCTTAGAAGGGAGAACCTGGAAAGAGACCCAGTACTTC. V and J are TRBV13 and TRBJ2-5; tentative D call: TRBD2 (5 bases). In germline, CDR1 is PRHDT, CDR2 FYEKMQ (reference sequence). V was shortened by 1 base and J by 3 bases, with 15 bases between the two germline ends. The CDR3 covers 16 residues.

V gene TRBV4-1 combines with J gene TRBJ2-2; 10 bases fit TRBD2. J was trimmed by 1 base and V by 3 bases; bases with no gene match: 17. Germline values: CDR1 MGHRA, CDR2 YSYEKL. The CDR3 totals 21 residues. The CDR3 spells CASSHPGLAERGFLNTGELFF. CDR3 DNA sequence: TGCGCCAGCAGCCACCCCGGACTAGCGGAGAGGGGGTTTTTGAACACCGGGGAGCTGTTTTTT.

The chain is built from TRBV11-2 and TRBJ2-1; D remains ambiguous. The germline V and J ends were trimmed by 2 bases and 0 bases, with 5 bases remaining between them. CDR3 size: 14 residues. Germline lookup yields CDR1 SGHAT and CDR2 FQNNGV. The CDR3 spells CASSLQNSYNEQFF. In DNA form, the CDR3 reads TGTGCCAGCAGCTTACAAAACTCCTACAATGAGCAGTTCTTC. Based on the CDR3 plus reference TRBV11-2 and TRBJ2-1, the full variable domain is EAGVAQSPRYKIIEKRQSVAFWCNPISGHATLYWYQQILGQGPKLLIQFQNNGVVDDSQLPKDRFSAERLKGVDSTLKIQPAKLEDSAVYLCASSLQNSYNEQFFGPGTRLTVL.

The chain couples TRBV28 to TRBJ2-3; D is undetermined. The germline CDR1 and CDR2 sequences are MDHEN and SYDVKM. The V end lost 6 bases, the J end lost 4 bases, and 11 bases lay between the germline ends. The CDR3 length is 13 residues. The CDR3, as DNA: TGTGCCAGCAGCTCTCCCCGGGCAGATACGCAGTATTTT. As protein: CASSSPRADTQYF.

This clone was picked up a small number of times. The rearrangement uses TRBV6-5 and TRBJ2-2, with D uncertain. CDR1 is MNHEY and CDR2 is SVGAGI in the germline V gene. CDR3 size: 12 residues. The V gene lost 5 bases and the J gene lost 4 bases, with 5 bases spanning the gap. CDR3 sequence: CASSPTTGELFF. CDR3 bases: TGTGCCAGCAGTCCCACCACCGGGGAGCTGTTTTTT.

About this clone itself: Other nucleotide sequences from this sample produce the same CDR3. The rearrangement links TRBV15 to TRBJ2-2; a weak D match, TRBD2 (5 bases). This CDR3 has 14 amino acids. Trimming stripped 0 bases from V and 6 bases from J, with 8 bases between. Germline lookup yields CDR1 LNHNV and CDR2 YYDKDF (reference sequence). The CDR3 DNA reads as TGTGCCACCAGCAGAGAGAGGGCATCCGGGGAGCTGTTTTTT. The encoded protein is CATSRERASGELFF.

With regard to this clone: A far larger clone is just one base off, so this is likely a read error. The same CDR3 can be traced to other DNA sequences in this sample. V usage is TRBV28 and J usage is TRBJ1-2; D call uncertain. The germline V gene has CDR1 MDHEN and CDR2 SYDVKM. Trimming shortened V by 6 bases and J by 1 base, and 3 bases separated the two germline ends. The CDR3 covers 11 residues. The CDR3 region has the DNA TGTGCCAGCAGCAGTAACTATGGCTACACCTTC. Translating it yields CASSSNYGYTF.